This T cell receptor (beta chain) was captured in a study of molecular identifiers for immune sequencing clone quantification. This clonotype came up a few times. Bulk TCR libraries used previously described methods and listed TCR primers. TCRdb reprocessed the PCR reads with MiXCR, giving one entry per CDR3 protein. The sample consists of under 350,000 distinct CDR3 sequences, about a quarter of them appearing once. Using a CD8+CD4-CCR7+CD45RA+ phenotype, naive CD8 T cells were sorted. CDR1 and CDR2 (germline): SGHTS, YDEGEE. Trimming pared 9 bases from V and 1 base from J, leaving 14 bases between. CDR3 length: 13 residues.

The chain couples TRBV5-8 to TRBJ2-7; D might be TRBD1 (6 bases). This clonotype was sampled from a human donor in good health. Some libraries in this study had Jurkat cell RNA spiked in. The sample was naive CD8+ T cells from blood, with Jurkat cell RNA spiked in. Regarding subset: FACS-sorted CD8+CD4-CCR7+CD45RA+ naive T cells. In nucleotides, the CDR3 is TGTGCCACCCGACAGGTTGGGTCCTACGAGCAGTACTTC. This codes for CATRQVGSYEQYF.